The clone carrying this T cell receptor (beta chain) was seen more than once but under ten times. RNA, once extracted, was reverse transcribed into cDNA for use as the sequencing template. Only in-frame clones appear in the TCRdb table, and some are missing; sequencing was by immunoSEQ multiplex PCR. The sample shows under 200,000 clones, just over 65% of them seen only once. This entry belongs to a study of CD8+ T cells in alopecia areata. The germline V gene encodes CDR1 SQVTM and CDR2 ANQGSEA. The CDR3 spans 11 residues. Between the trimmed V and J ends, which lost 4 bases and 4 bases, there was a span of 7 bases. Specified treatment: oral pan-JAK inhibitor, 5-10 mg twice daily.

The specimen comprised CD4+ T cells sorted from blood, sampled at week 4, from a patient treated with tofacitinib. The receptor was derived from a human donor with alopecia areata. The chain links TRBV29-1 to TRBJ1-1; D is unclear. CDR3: CSVGRATEAFF. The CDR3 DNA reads TGCAGCGTTGGGAGGGCCACTGAAGCTTTCTTT. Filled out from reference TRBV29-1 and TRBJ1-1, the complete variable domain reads SAVISQKPSRDICQRGTSLTIQCQVDSQVTMMFWYRQQPGQSLTLIATANQGSEATYESGFVIDKFPISRPNLTFSTLTVSNMSPEDSSIYLCSVGRATEAFFGQGTRLTVV.